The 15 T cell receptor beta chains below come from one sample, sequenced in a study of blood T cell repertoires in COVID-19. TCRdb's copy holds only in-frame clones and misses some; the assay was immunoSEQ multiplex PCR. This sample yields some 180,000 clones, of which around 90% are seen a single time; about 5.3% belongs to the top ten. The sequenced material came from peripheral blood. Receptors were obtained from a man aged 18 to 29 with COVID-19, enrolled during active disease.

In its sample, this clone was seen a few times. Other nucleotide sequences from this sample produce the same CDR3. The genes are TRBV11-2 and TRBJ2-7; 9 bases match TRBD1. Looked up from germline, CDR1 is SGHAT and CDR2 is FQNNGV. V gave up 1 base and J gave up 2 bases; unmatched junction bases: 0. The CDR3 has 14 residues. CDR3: CASSLGQGAYEQYF. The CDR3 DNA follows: TGTGCCAGCAGCTTAGGACAGGGGGCCTACGAGCAGTACTTC.

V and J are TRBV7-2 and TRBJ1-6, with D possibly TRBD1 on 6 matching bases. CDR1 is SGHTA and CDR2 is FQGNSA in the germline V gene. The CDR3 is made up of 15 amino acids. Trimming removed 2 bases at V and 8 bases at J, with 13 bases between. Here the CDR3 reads CASSLSGARDSPLHF. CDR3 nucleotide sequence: TGTGCCAGCAGCTTATCAGGGGCGCGGGATTCACCCCTCCACTTT.

DNA for the CDR3: TGTGCCAGCAGCCAAGGGCTGGAAGCTTTCTTT. This codes for CASSQGLEAFF. The genes are TRBV14 and TRBJ1-1; D is unclear. The CDR3 consists of 11 residues. Trimming removed 1 base at V and 8 bases at J, with 5 bases between. Germline-derived CDR1 and CDR2 are SGHDN and FVKESK.

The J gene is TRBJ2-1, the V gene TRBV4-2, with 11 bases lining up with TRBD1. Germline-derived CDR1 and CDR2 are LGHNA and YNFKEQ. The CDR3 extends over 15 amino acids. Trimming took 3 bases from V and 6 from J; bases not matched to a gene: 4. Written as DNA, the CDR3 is TGTGCCAGCAGCCATCCCGGACAGGGGGCCAATGAGCAGTTCTTC. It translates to CASSHPGQGANEQFF.

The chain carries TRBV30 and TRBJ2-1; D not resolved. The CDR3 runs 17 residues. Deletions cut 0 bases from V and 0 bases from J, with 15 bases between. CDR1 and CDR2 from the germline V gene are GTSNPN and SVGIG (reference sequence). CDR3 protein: CAWSVPEGASSYNEQFF. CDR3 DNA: TGTGCCTGGAGTGTACCGGAAGGCGCTAGCTCCTACAATGAGCAGTTCTTC.

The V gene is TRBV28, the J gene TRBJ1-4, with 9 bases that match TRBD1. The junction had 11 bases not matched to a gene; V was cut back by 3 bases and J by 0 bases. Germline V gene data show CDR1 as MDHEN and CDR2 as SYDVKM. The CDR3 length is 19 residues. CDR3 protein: CASSFIVGTGHATNEKLFF. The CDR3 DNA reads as TGTGCCAGCAGTTTCATTGTTGGGACAGGGCATGCAACTAATGAAAAACTGTTTTTT.

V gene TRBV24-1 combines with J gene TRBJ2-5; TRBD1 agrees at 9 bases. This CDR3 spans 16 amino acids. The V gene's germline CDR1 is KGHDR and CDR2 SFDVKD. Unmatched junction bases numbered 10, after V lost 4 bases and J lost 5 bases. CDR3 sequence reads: CATSEHNRGQGETQYF. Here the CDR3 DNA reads TGTGCCACCAGTGAACATAACAGGGGGCAGGGGGAGACCCAGTACTTC.

CDR3 sequence reads: CASSPDRAGSYEQYF. CDR3 DNA sequence: TGTGCCAGCAGCCCCGACCGAGCAGGGTCCTACGAGCAGTACTTC. This rearrangement joins TRBV7-2 to TRBJ2-7; TRBD1 might be the D (5 bases). CDR3 length: 15 residues. Germline CDR1 is SGHTA and CDR2 is FQGNSA. Deletions cut 5 bases from V and 1 base from J, with 15 bases between.

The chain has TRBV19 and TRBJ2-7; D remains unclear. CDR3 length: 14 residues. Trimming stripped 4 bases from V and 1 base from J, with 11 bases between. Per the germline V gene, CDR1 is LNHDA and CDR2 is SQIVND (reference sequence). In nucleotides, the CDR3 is TGTGCCAGTAGTACCGGTTTCGGTTCCTACGAGCAGTACTTC. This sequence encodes CASSTGFGSYEQYF.

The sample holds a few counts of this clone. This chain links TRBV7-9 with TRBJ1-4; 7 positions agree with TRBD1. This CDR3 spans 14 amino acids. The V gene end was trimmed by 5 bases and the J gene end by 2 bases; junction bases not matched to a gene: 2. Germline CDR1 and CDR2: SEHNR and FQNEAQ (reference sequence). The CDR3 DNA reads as TGTGCCAGCAGCCTACAGGGGACTAATGAAAAACTGTTTTTT. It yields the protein CASSLQGTNEKLFF.

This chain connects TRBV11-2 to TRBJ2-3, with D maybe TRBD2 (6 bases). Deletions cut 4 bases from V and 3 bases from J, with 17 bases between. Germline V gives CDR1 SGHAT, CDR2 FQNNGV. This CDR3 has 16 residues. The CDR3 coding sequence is TGTGCCAGCAGCTGGGGTAACGGGGGTAGGACAGATACGCAGTATTTT. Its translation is CASSWGNGGRTDTQYF.

DNA for the CDR3: TGTGCCAGCAGTTCTCCGAGAGGGACTGAAGCTTTCTTT. Translated: CASSSPRGTEAFF. The chain carries TRBV5-6 and TRBJ1-1, with unresolved D. This CDR3 comprises 13 residues. The V gene lost 5 bases and the J gene lost 5 bases, with 13 bases spanning the gap. CDR1 SGHDT and CDR2 YYEEEE come from the germline V gene.

CDR3: CASSLPGGGTDTQYF. Here the CDR3 DNA reads TGTGCCAGCAGTTTACCGGGGGGGGGCACAGATACGCAGTATTTT. The J gene is TRBJ2-3, the V gene TRBV27, with 8 bases identical to TRBD2. Germline V gene data show CDR1 as MNHEY and CDR2 as SMNVEV (reference sequence). There are 15 residues in the CDR3. The V segment lost 2 bases and the J segment 1 base; nucleotides outside the gene matches: 2.

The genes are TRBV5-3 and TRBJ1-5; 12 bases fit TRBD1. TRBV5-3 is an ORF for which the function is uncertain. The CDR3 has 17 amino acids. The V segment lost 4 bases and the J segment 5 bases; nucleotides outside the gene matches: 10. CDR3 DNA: TGTGCCAGAAGCAAACCGGGACAGGGGGCGCGGGATCAGCCCCAGCATTTT. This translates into CARSKPGQGARDQPQHF.

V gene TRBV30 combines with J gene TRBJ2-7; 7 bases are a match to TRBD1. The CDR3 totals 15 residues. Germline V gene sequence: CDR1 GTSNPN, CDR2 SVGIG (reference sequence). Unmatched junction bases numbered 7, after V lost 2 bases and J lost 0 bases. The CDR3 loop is CAWSRDRASSYEQYF. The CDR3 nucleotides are TGTGCCTGGAGTAGAGACAGGGCTAGCTCCTACGAGCAGTACTTC.